The 28 T cell receptor beta chains reported below all come from one sample, sequenced in a study of blood T cell repertoires in COVID-19. Clones were read by immunoSEQ multiplex PCR, and TCRdb kept only the in-frame ones, dropping some. Among 300,000 to 350,000 clones listed, 90% were seen once. The specimen was PBMCs or T cells enriched from blood (not recorded which). The receptors stem from a woman aged 18-29 years with acute COVID-19.

The V gene is TRBV11-2, the J gene TRBJ1-1, with 8 bases aligning to TRBD1. Germline V gene sequence: CDR1 SGHAT, CDR2 FQNNGV. Germline trimming cut 4 bases from V and 6 bases from J; bases unmatched to any gene: 7. The CDR3 has 14 amino acids. The CDR3 region is CASSSNRGKAEAFF. As DNA, the CDR3 is TGTGCCAGCAGCTCGAACAGGGGGAAAGCTGAAGCTTTCTTT. The full variable domain, rest sourced from reference TRBV11-2 and TRBJ1-1, is EAGVAQSPRYKIIEKRQSVAFWCNPISGHATLYWYQQILGQGPKLLIQFQNNGVVDDSQLPKDRFSAERLKGVDSTLKIQPAKLEDSAVYLCASSSNRGKAEAFFGQGTRLTVV.

J is TRBJ1-2 and V is TRBV27, with D hard to call. The germline gives CDR1 MNHEY, CDR2 SMNVEV (reference sequence). V was shortened by 0 bases and J by 7 bases, with 9 bases between the two germline ends. The CDR3 loop spans 13 amino acids. The CDR3 sequence is CASSLSIGSGYTF. CDR3 nucleotide sequence: TGTGCCAGCAGTTTATCTATCGGTTCTGGCTACACCTTC.

This sequence joins TRBV19 and TRBJ2-6; possible D gene TRBD1, 6 bases. Trimming shortened V by 6 bases and J by 2 bases, and 11 bases separated the two germline ends. The CDR3 is made up of 15 amino acids. Germline loops: CDR1 LNHDA, CDR2 SQIVND (reference sequence). CDR3 in DNA: TGTGCCAGTAGGCCCACAGGGACTGGGGCCAACGTCCTGACTTTC. Its protein product is CASRPTGTGANVLTF.

The chain combines TRBV29-1 with TRBJ1-2, with D unresolved. CDR3 length equals 13 residues. The germline CDR1 and CDR2 sequences are SQVTM and ANQGSEA. V lost 3 bases and J lost 5, with 13 bases in between. CDR3 sequence reads: CSVEVPAGYGYTF. CDR3 DNA: TGCAGCGTTGAGGTCCCGGCGGGATATGGCTACACCTTC. The complete variable domain, with remaining parts taken from reference TRBV29-1 and TRBJ1-2, reads SAVISQKPSRDICQRGTSLTIQCQVDSQVTMMFWYRQQPGQSLTLIATANQGSEATYESGFVIDKFPISRPNLTFSTLTVSNMSPEDSSIYLCSVEVPAGYGYTFGSGTRLTVV.

The rearrangement uses TRBV28 and TRBJ1-1; unclear D gene. The CDR3 spans 14 residues. Germline loops: CDR1 MDHEN, CDR2 SYDVKM. V shed 3 bases and J shed 1 base, with 9 bases lying between them. DNA for the CDR3: TGTGCCAGCAGTTTTGGAGGAGGGAACACTGAAGCTTTCTTT. Amino acids: CASSFGGGNTEAFF.

The gene calls are TRBV2 and TRBJ1-1; 12 bases agree with TRBD1. V lost 6 bases to trimming and J lost 0 bases; unmatched junction nucleotides: 2. The CDR3 runs 15 residues. Looked up from germline, CDR1 is SNHLY and CDR2 is FYNNEI. The CDR3 protein is CASSGTGGMNTEAFF. DNA of the CDR3: TGTGCCAGCAGCGGGACAGGGGGCATGAACACTGAAGCTTTCTTT.

This clone was recorded only once. V is TRBV28 and J is TRBJ1-5; 7 nucleotides match TRBD1. The V and J ends lost 7 bases and 4 bases, in that order; junction bases with no gene match: 13. Per germline, CDR1 MDHEN and CDR2 SYDVKM. The CDR3 loop spans 16 amino acids. In DNA form, the CDR3 reads TGTGCCAGCACCCCGGGGGCCAGGGGGTATAATCAGCCCCAGCATTTT. It codes for CASTPGARGYNQPQHF.

J is TRBJ2-2 and V is TRBV5-8; TRBD1 might be the D (5 bases). Germline lookup yields CDR1 SGHTS and CDR2 YDEGEE. Trimming pared 4 bases from V and 4 bases from J, leaving 8 bases between. The CDR3 consists of 13 residues. The CDR3 protein is CASSPTVTGELFF. The CDR3 nucleotides read TGTGCCAGCAGCCCGACAGTCACCGGGGAGCTGTTTTTT.

This chain joins TRBV27 and TRBJ1-2; TRBD1 might be the D (6 bases). Germline lookup yields CDR1 MNHEY and CDR2 SMNVEV (reference sequence). The CDR3 has 15 amino acids. V was trimmed by 0 bases and J by 6 bases, leaving 14 bases between them. CDR3 nucleotide sequence: TGTGCCAGCAGTTTATCGGCGGGTCAGGGGCATGGCTACACCTTC. This encodes CASSLSAGQGHGYTF.

V gene TRBV5-1 combines with J gene TRBJ2-5; D remains ambiguous. CDR1 and CDR2 (germline): SGHRS, YFSETQ. Trimming removed 2 bases at V and 2 bases at J, with 10 bases between. The CDR3 runs 14 residues. The CDR3 reads CASSFTDNQETQYF. DNA of the CDR3: TGCGCCAGCAGCTTCACTGACAATCAAGAGACCCAGTACTTC.

J is TRBJ2-7 and V is TRBV28; 7 nucleotides align to TRBD1. Trimming at V came to 3 bases and at J to 6 bases, leaving 5 bases not matched to a gene. Germline V lookup: CDR1 MDHEN, CDR2 SYDVKM. The CDR3 runs 13 residues. The CDR3 region is CASSFRGLGEQYF. The CDR3 nucleotides are TGTGCCAGCAGTTTTAGGGGGCTGGGCGAGCAGTACTTC.

J is TRBJ2-2 and V is TRBV6-5; a possible D gene is TRBD1 (7 bases). V gave up 8 bases and J gave up 3 bases, with 16 bases separating them. The length of the CDR3 is 15 residues. Germline V gene data show CDR1 as MNHEY and CDR2 as SVGAGI. This CDR3 reads CASCGRGVYTGELFF. The CDR3, as DNA: TGTGCCAGCTGCGGCAGGGGGGTTTACACCGGGGAGCTGTTTTTT.

This chain links TRBV19 with TRBJ1-1; D not resolved. This CDR3 region has 14 residues. V gave up 6 bases and J gave up 0 bases, with 11 bases separating them. Germline CDR1 is LNHDA and CDR2 is SQIVND (reference sequence). The CDR3 bases are TGTGCCAGTAGGGCATCGCAGATGAACACTGAAGCTTTCTTT. As protein: CASRASQMNTEAFF.

The J gene is TRBJ1-1, the V gene TRBV28, with a tentative D call TRBD1 (5 bases). CDR1 and CDR2 (germline): MDHEN, SYDVKM. V was pared by 6 bases and J by 8 bases, with 16 bases between. The length of the CDR3 is 13 residues. The CDR3 DNA sequence: TGTGCCAGCAGCCCTGGCCTGCGGGGGGAAGCTTTCTTT. Translated: CASSPGLRGEAFF.

V usage is TRBV5-1 and J usage is TRBJ1-1, with TRBD1 as a possible D gene (5 bases). The CDR3 is 13 amino acids. Trimming shortened V by 8 bases and J by 2 bases, and 13 bases separated the two germline ends. Germline values: CDR1 SGHRS, CDR2 YFSETQ. CDR3 sequence: CASRGVINTEAFF. As DNA, the CDR3 is TGCGCCAGTCGGGGGGTGATTAACACTGAAGCTTTCTTT.

The chain recombines TRBV11-3 with TRBJ2-5; 8 bases line up with TRBD2. Per the germline V gene, CDR1 is SGHNT and CDR2 is YENEEA. Germline trimming cut 3 bases from V and 2 bases from J; bases unmatched to any gene: 8. The CDR3 runs 16 residues. The chain's CDR3 is CASSFGGQRGQETQYF. The CDR3 DNA reads as TGTGCCAGCAGCTTTGGTGGCCAGCGGGGGCAAGAGACCCAGTACTTC.

The chain is built from TRBV7-8 and TRBJ1-2; 8 bases are a match to TRBD1. The CDR3 length is 14 residues. Germline lookup yields CDR1 SGHVS and CDR2 FQNEAQ. Losses at the gene ends were 5 bases for V and 11 bases for J; bases not matched to a gene: 13. CDR3 loop: CASSLGQGIMRYTF. CDR3 nucleotides: TGTGCCAGCAGCCTAGGACAGGGCATAATGCGGTACACCTTC.

This clone turned up a few times. V and J are TRBV7-9 and TRBJ1-1; D call uncertain. The V end was cut by 7 bases, the J end by 5 bases, with 11 bases between. The CDR3 totals 12 residues. CDR1 is SEHNR and CDR2 is FQNEAQ in the germline V gene (reference sequence). The CDR3 sequence is CASNTWETEAFF. The CDR3 coding sequence is TGTGCCAGCAATACATGGGAGACTGAAGCTTTCTTT. The variable domain in full, with the rest retrieved from reference TRBV7-9 and TRBJ1-1, is DTGVSQNPRHKITKRGQNVTFRCDPISEHNRLYWYRQTLGQGPEFLTYFQNEAQLEKSRLLSDRFSAERPKGSFSTLEIQRTEQGDSAMYLCASNTWETEAFFGQGTRLTVV.

The gene calls are TRBV3-1 (or the pseudogene TRBV3-2) and TRBJ2-5; D call uncertain. V lost 1 base, J lost 5 bases, and 8 bases lay in between. Germline loops: CDR1 LGHDT, CDR2 YNNKEL (reference sequence). The CDR3 length is 13 residues. CDR3 region: CASSQGEVETQYF. Written as DNA, the CDR3 is TGTGCCAGCAGCCAAGGAGAGGTGGAGACCCAGTACTTC.

A note on this clone: The sample has other DNA sequences that encode this CDR3 too. The chain carries TRBV5-4 and TRBJ1-2; TRBD1 aligns across 8 bases. Germline CDR1 reads SGHNT; CDR2 reads YYREEE (reference sequence). The CDR3 extends over 14 amino acids. V dropped 0 bases and J dropped 2; count of bases not matched to a gene: 0. CDR3 DNA: TGTGCCAGCAGCTTGGGGACAGGGAACTATGGCTACACCTTC. The encoded protein is CASSLGTGNYGYTF.

V usage is TRBV5-1 and J usage is TRBJ1-2, with D possibly TRBD1 on 6 matching bases. The germline V and J ends were trimmed by 4 bases and 2 bases, with 12 bases remaining between them. The CDR3 sequence is 14 residues long. Germline V CDR1 and CDR2: SGHRS, YFSETQ. CDR3 DNA: TGCGCCAGCAGCGCGACAGGAGACAACTATGGCTACACCTTC. Its protein is CASSATGDNYGYTF.

This clone was found once. At one end the junction does not follow the germline gene, possibly because of a read error. This chain uses TRBV11-2 with TRBJ2-2, with 8 bases lining up with TRBD1. The germline V gene encodes CDR1 SGHAT and CDR2 FQNNGV. The CDR3 has 15 amino acids. The CDR3 coding sequence is TGTGCCAGCAGCATAGACAGGGGAATAGCCGGGGAGCTGTTTTTT. This translates into CASSIDRGIAGELFF. The entire variable domain, with the rest obtained from reference TRBV11-2 and TRBJ2-2, is as follows: EAGVAQSPRYKIIEKRQSVAFWCNPISGHATLYWYQQILGQGPKLLIQFQNNGVVDDSQLPKDRFSAERLKGVDSTLKIQPAKLEDSAVYLCASSIDRGIAGELFFGEGSRLTVL.

The chain links TRBV27 to TRBJ2-7; possible D gene TRBD1, 5 bases. The CDR3 runs 15 residues. Deletions cut 1 base from V and 2 bases from J, with 12 bases between. Germline CDR1 and CDR2: MNHEY and SMNVEV (reference sequence). The CDR3 region has the DNA TGTGCCAGCAGTTTATTAAGGGGCGCGGCCTACGAGCAGTACTTC. It codes for CASSLLRGAAYEQYF.

On this clone itself: An end of the junction does not agree with germline; a read error may underlie this. The chain joins TRBV7-7 to TRBJ2-1, with 15 bases identical to TRBD2. CDR1 and CDR2 (germline): SSHAT, FNYEAQ (reference sequence). CDR3 length equals 18 residues. In DNA form, the CDR3 reads TGTGCTAGCAGCTTAGGTGGGACTAGCGGGAGGAACTACAATGAGCAGTTCTTC. This gives the protein CASSLGGTSGRNYNEQFF.

The chain carries TRBV5-6 and TRBJ1-2, with a weak D call TRBD1 (5 bases). The CDR3 is 15 amino acids. CDR1 is SGHDT and CDR2 is YYEEEE in the germline V gene. Trimming shortened V by 4 bases and J by 4 bases, and 17 bases separated the two germline ends. The CDR3 DNA reads as TGTGCCAGCAGCCTAGGAGTGGGGCGTACCTATGGCTACACCTTC. Translated: CASSLGVGRTYGYTF.

This clone was seen just once. The chain is built from TRBV19 and TRBJ1-2, with D maybe TRBD1 (6 bases). CDR1 and CDR2 (germline): LNHDA, SQIVND (reference sequence). The germline V and J ends were trimmed by 7 bases and 4 bases, with 13 bases remaining between them. This CDR3 is 13 amino acids long. The CDR3 coding sequence is TGTGCCAGTATGGGAATACAGGGCTATGGCTACACCTTC. Encoded protein: CASMGIQGYGYTF.

This clone was seen a handful of times. The rearrangement links TRBV14 to TRBJ1-1; D not certain. The V end was cut by 1 base, the J end by 2 bases, with 8 bases between. Germline V gene data show CDR1 as SGHDN and CDR2 as FVKESK. The CDR3 contains 14 residues. CDR3 nucleotides: TGTGCCAGCAGCCAAGCGCGGCCCAACACTGAAGCTTTCTTT. This translates into CASSQARPNTEAFF.

This sequence joins TRBV28 and TRBJ1-5, with a tentative D call TRBD1 (5 bases). The CDR3 spans 15 residues. Germline lookup yields CDR1 MDHEN and CDR2 SYDVKM. Deletions cut 3 bases from V and 5 bases from J, with 14 bases between. The CDR3 DNA follows: TGTGCCAGCAGTTTTTTCGGACAAGGCCATCAGCCCCAGCATTTT. Its translation is CASSFFGQGHQPQHF.